The present T cell receptor beta chain was sequenced within a study of blood T cell repertoires in COVID-19. The wider study: The samples span acute and convalescent COVID-19 from the United States, Italy and Spain. PBMCs, B-cell-depleted T cells, or T cells were the source of the cDNA or gDNA that made up the material.

Authors' analysis steps: Reference gene primer amplification yielded estimated nucleated cell counts. TCRdb's copy holds only in-frame clones and misses some; the assay was immunoSEQ multiplex PCR. V, J and clone size were drawn from that table, and D and trimming were deduced from the DNA. The profile shows under 130,000 clones, approximately 85% of them singletons. CDR3 length equals 14 residues. From germline, CDR1 is MNHEY and CDR2 SVGAGI. Trimming at V came to 6 bases and at J to 4 bases, leaving 4 bases not matched to a gene. This clonotype was obtained from a man over 45 with acute or convalescent COVID-19. The sequencing input was peripheral blood. The rearrangement links TRBV6-5 to TRBJ1-5; TRBD1 matches at 9 bases. Here the CDR3 reads CASRGQGLNQPQHF. The CDR3 bases are TGTGCCAGCAGGGGACAGGGATTAAATCAGCCCCAGCATTTT.